This is a list of T cell receptor beta chains from one sample in a study of blood T cell repertoires in COVID-19. Sequenced by immunoSEQ multiplex PCR; TCRdb stores in-frame clones only, minus some. Among more than 150,000 clones listed, roughly 81% were seen once. Sequenced input: peripheral blood. These receptors came from a woman older than 75 with COVID-19, enrolled during active disease. The CDR3 runs from the conserved cysteine through the conserved F or W. The D gene is left open where the match is weak. Clone sizes are given selectively: once, few, many, or a class where the clone is expanded.

>once|TRBV28|NA|TRBJ1-2
CASSLSHRAYGYTF
TGTGCCAGCAGTTTATCCCACAGGGCCTATGGCTACACCTTC
>NA|TRBV5-6|NA|TRBJ1-5
CASSLLTGVSNQPQHF
TGTGCCAGCAGCTTGCTCACAGGCGTTAGCAATCAGCCCCAGCATTTT
>few|TRBV28|TRBD2|TRBJ2-5
CASSNSGGNQETQYF
TGTGCCAGCAGTAATAGCGGGGGCAATCAAGAGACCCAGTACTTC
>NA|TRBV19|NA|TRBJ1-2
CASSYRDGDPNYGYTF
TGTGCCAGTAGTTACAGGGACGGAGATCCTAACTATGGCTACACCTTC
>NA|TRBV6-5|TRBD1|TRBJ1-1
CASSYSRQGMNTEAFF
TGTGCCAGCAGTTACTCCCGACAGGGGATGAACACTGAAGCTTTCTTT
>once|TRBV4-2|TRBD2|TRBJ2-7
CASSLYLAGEYEQYF
TGTGCCAGCAGCCTTTACCTAGCGGGAGAGTACGAGCAGTACTTC
>NA|TRBV9|TRBD2|TRBJ2-1
CASSVEGRGRAYNEQFF
TGTGCCAGCAGCGTAGAGGGGCGCGGGAGGGCATACAATGAGCAGTTCTTC
>NA|TRBV19|TRBD1|TRBJ2-5
CASSPGQGARGAQYF
TGTGCCAGTAGTCCAGGACAGGGGGCCCGGGGGGCCCAGTACTTC
>NA|TRBV19|NA|TRBJ2-1
CASSTPPARNEQFF
TGTGCCAGTAGTACCCCCCCAGCGAGGAATGAGCAGTTCTTC
>NA|TRBV6-5|TRBD1|TRBJ1-2
CASGTGGHYGYTF
TGTGCCAGTGGGACAGGGGGTCACTATGGCTACACCTTC
>NA|TRBV5-1|NA|TRBJ1-6
CASSLQGYNGRRNSPLHF
TGCGCCAGCAGCTTGCAGGGGTATAACGGACGACGAAATTCACCCCTCCACTTT
>many|TRBV5-5|TRBD1|TRBJ2-7
CASTRTGGVYEQYF
TGTGCCAGCACCCGGACAGGGGGGGTCTACGAGCAGTACTTC
>NA|TRBV2|NA|TRBJ2-3
CASSEVPVNTQYF
TGTGCCAGCAGTGAAGTCCCAGTGAATACGCAGTATTTT
>NA|TRBV5-6|TRBD2|TRBJ2-1
CASSLIAGGGSYNEQFF
TGTGCCAGCAGCTTGATAGCGGGAGGGGGCTCCTACAATGAGCAGTTCTTC
>NA|TRBV10-3|TRBD1|TRBJ1-5
CAISERTGINQPQHF
TGTGCCATCAGTGAGCGGACAGGGATAAATCAGCCCCAGCATTTT
>NA|TRBV29-1|TRBD1|TRBJ1-1
CSATTGGADTEAFF
TGCAGCGCTACAACAGGGGGCGCCGACACTGAAGCTTTCTTT
>NA|TRBV5-1|NA|TRBJ1-6
CASSFSGRENSPLHF
TGCGCCAGCAGCTTCTCGGGACGGGAGAATTCACCCCTCCACTTT
>NA|TRBV3-1/TRBV3-2|NA|TRBJ2-7
CASSQAESEQYF
TGTGCCAGCAGCCAGGCGGAGAGCGAGCAGTACTTC
>NA|TRBV7-9|NA|TRBJ1-4
CASSLEGQLPNEKLFF
TGTGCCAGCAGCTTAGAAGGACAGCTACCCAATGAAAAACTGTTTTTT
>NA|TRBV7-2|TRBD2|TRBJ2-3
CASSTRVLAGGPSDTQYF
TGTGCCAGCAGCACCAGAGTTTTAGCGGGGGGGCCGTCAGATACGCAGTATTTT
>once|TRBV3-1/TRBV3-2|TRBD2|TRBJ2-7
CASSHAGAPSYEQYF
TGTGCCAGCAGCCACGCGGGAGCGCCCTCCTACGAGCAGTACTTC
>NA|TRBV29-1|TRBD2|TRBJ2-5
CSVAAGGSQETQYF
TGCAGCGTTGCGGCGGGAGGGTCCCAAGAGACCCAGTACTTC
>NA|TRBV6-5|TRBD1|TRBJ1-4
CACGTGIREEEKLFF
TGTGCATGTGGGACAGGTATTCGGGAGGAAGAAAAACTGTTTTTT
>once|TRBV6-4|NA|TRBJ1-1
CASSPNPRGRTEAFF
TGTGCCAGCAGCCCTAACCCCCGGGGGAGGACTGAAGCTTTCTTT
>NA|TRBV10-3|NA|TRBJ2-3
CAIQGGVSTDTQYF
TGTGCCATCCAGGGCGGGGTGAGCACAGATACGCAGTATTTT
>NA|TRBV11-2|NA|TRBJ1-2
CASSLESSYGYTF
TGTGCCAGCAGCTTAGAGAGTTCATATGGCTACACCTTC
>NA|TRBV7-2|NA|TRBJ2-2
CASSLVAPVNTGELFF
TGTGCCAGCAGCTTAGTAGCTCCCGTGAACACCGGGGAGCTGTTTTTT
>few|TRBV5-1|TRBD1|TRBJ1-1
CASSLIPTGGNTEAFF
TGCGCCAGCAGCTTGATACCTACAGGGGGGAACACTGAAGCTTTCTTT
>NA|TRBV28|TRBD1|TRBJ1-1
CASSLTGDTEAFF
TGTGCCAGCAGTTTAACAGGGGACACTGAAGCTTTCTTT